The rows below give T cell receptor beta chains drawn from one sample of a study of spatial heterogeneity in lung cancer. TCRdb recomputed calls from the 5' RACE reads with MiXCR, one row per CDR3 protein. The sample holds more than 50,000 distinct CDR3 sequences, about 7% seen once. The material was PBMCs, obtained at surgery. The receptors were sampled from a female donor with early-stage non-small cell lung cancer. CDR3s include the opening cysteine and the closing phenylalanine or tryptophan. The D gene is left open where the match is weak. Expanded clones get a size class; other rows say once, few or many, or leave the size out.

d_call,clone_size,j_call,v_call,cdr3_nt,cdr3_aa
TRBD2,NA,TRBJ2-5,TRBV14,TGTGCCAGTTCTACCCTAGCGGGTGGAACGACGTACCAAGAGACCCAGTACTTC,CASSTLAGGTTYQETQYF
NA,many,TRBJ2-7,TRBV7-9,TGTGCCAGCAGCTTAGGGGGGGCCTACACCTACGAGCAGTACTTC,CASSLGGAYTYEQYF
NA,few,TRBJ2-5,TRBV7-2,TGTGCCAGCAGCTTCGACTACTACCAAGAGACCCAGTACTTC,CASSFDYYQETQYF
NA,many,TRBJ2-7,TRBV30,TGTGCCTGGAGTGTACTAGACGAGCAGTACTTC,CAWSVLDEQYF
NA,NA,TRBJ2-1,TRBV18,TGTGCCAGCTCACCGTCACGGGGGTTTCGGGACCCCAGCTCCTACAATGAGCAGTTCTTC,CASSPSRGFRDPSSYNEQFF
TRBD1,many,TRBJ1-5,TRBV18,TGTGCCAGCTCACCGGACAGGGATCAGCCCCAGCATTTT,CASSPDRDQPQHF
TRBD2,few,TRBJ2-3,TRBV20-1,TGCAGTGCTAGAGACGGGAGGGGGGGCCAGAGAGATACGCAGTATTTT,CSARDGRGGQRDTQYF
NA,few,TRBJ2-7,TRBV12-3/TRBV12-4,TGTGCCAGCAGTTGGCAGGGTGCTTCCTACGAGCAGTACTTC,CASSWQGASYEQYF
NA,many,TRBJ2-7,TRBV28,TGTGCCAGCAGTCTGGACCGCTACGAGCAGTACTTC,CASSLDRYEQYF
TRBD1,many,TRBJ2-1,TRBV15,TGTGCCACCAGCAGAGGCGACAGGGGGTCCCCTGAGCAGTTCTTC,CATSRGDRGSPEQFF
NA,NA,TRBJ1-3,TRBV29-1,TGCAGCGTTGAGGTAGGCTCTGGAAACACCATATATTTT,CSVEVGSGNTIYF
NA,many,TRBJ1-1,TRBV12-3/TRBV12-4,TGTGCCAGCAGTTTGTGGACTGAAGCTTTCTTT,CASSLWTEAFF
NA,many,TRBJ2-5,TRBV7-8,TGTGCCAGCAGCCAAGATACCGTGGAGACCCAGTACTTC,CASSQDTVETQYF
NA,many,TRBJ2-5,TRBV20-1,TGCAGTGCTAGAGGTAACAGCCGGCAGGGGACCCAGTACTTC,CSARGNSRQGTQYF
NA,NA,TRBJ2-7,TRBV6-2/TRBV6-3,TGTGCCAGCACCCGTGGACAGCATATCGAGCAGTACTTC,CASTRGQHIEQYF
NA,many,TRBJ1-1,TRBV7-2,TGTGCCAGCAGCCGCGGGACCATGAACACTGAAGCTTTCTTT,CASSRGTMNTEAFF
NA,many,TRBJ2-4,TRBV28,TGTGCCAGCAGTTACCCCTTGGGCCAAAGTATAGCCAAAAACATTCAGTACTTC,CASSYPLGQSIAKNIQYF
NA,many,TRBJ2-5,TRBV4-2,TGTGCCAGCAGCCAAGCGGGGGGCAGGCAAGAGACCCAGTACTTC,CASSQAGGRQETQYF
NA,many,TRBJ2-5,TRBV24-1,TGTGCCACCAGTGATTGGCAGACCCAGTACTTC,CATSDWQTQYF
NA,many,TRBJ2-5,TRBV5-1,TGCGCCAGCAGCGCACAGGGCCAAGAGACCCAGTACTTC,CASSAQGQETQYF
NA,few,TRBJ2-5,TRBV2,TGTGCCAGCCGGCACCGGGAGACCCAGTACTTC,CASRHRETQYF
TRBD1,many,TRBJ2-5,TRBV6-5,TGTGCCAGCAGGACAGGGACGTCGAAAGAGACCCAGTACTTC,CASRTGTSKETQYF
NA,few,TRBJ2-7,TRBV21-1,TGTGCCATACTAAACTCCTCTAGATCCTACGAGCAGTACTTC,CAILNSSRSYEQYF
TRBD1,many,TRBJ1-1,TRBV4-1,TGCGCCAGCAGCCTCCGGGACAGATTGAACACTGAAGCTTTCTTT,CASSLRDRLNTEAFF
NA,large,TRBJ2-2,TRBV24-1,TGTGCCACCAGTGTCTCGACTAGTGGTCGCCCCGGGGAGCTGTTTTTT,CATSVSTSGRPGELFF
TRBD2,many,TRBJ2-2,TRBV27,TGTGCCAGCAGTTTCCGCGCTCCCAGCGGGGGTGCTACCGGGGAGCTGTTTTTT,CASSFRAPSGGATGELFF
TRBD1,few,TRBJ2-1,TRBV2,TGTGCCGGAGACCCGGGACAGGATGACTATGAGCAGTTCTTC,CAGDPGQDDYEQFF
NA,few,TRBJ1-1,TRBV27,TGTGCCAGCAGTTACACACAGAACACTGAAGCTTTCTTT,CASSYTQNTEAFF
NA,many,TRBJ2-3,TRBV7-2,TGTGCCAGCACCCGGGTTCGAGGCACAGATACGCAGTATTTT,CASTRVRGTDTQYF